The clone carrying this T cell receptor beta chain was observed a few times. Its antigen is not identified. This sample is drawn from a study of T cells in Graves' hyperthyroidism and ophthalmopathy. General study results and limits: Clonotypes that were expanded in thyroid above 0.001 mostly appeared in blood too. The authors' 13 V-J model separated ophthalmopathy from stable hyperthyroidism.

This CDR3 comprises 13 residues. V lost 10 bases and J lost 10, with 20 bases in between. The V gene's germline CDR1 is MNHNS and CDR2 SASEGT. TCR beta CDR3 region amplification was performed from RNA transcripts. HTBI primers were the set used in a first-round RT-PCR of the TCR CDR3. TCRdb passed the multiplex PCR reads through MiXCR, listing each CDR3 protein once. The repertoire holds approximately 610,000 distinct CDR3 sequences, with approximately 15% as singletons. Exclusion criteria comprised uncontrolled infection, other autoimmune disease, pregnancy or lactation. The chain links TRBV6-1 to TRBJ2-1; D assignment may be TRBD1 or TRBD2 (7 bases each). Sequenced sample: blood. The TCR comes from a woman under 30 with Graves' hyperthyroidism. CDR3 residues: CATRETRGGEQFF. The CDR3 region has the DNA TGTGCCACCAGGGAAACCAGGGGGGGCGAGCAGTTCTTC.